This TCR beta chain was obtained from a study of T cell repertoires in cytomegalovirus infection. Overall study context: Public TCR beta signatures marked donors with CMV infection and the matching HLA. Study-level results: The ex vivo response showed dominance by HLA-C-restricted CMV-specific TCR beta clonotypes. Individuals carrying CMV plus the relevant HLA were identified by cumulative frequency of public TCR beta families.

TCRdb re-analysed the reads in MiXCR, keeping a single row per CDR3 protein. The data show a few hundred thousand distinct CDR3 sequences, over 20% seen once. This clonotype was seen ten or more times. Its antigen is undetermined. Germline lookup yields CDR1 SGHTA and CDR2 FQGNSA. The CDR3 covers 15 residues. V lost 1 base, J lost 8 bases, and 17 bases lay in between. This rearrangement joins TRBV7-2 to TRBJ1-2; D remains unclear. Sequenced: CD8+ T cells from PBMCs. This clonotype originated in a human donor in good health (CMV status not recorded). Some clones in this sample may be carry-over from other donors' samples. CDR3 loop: CASSLDPAAGWGYTF. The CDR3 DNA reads TGTGCCAGCAGCTTAGACCCGGCAGCCGGATGGGGCTACACCTTC.